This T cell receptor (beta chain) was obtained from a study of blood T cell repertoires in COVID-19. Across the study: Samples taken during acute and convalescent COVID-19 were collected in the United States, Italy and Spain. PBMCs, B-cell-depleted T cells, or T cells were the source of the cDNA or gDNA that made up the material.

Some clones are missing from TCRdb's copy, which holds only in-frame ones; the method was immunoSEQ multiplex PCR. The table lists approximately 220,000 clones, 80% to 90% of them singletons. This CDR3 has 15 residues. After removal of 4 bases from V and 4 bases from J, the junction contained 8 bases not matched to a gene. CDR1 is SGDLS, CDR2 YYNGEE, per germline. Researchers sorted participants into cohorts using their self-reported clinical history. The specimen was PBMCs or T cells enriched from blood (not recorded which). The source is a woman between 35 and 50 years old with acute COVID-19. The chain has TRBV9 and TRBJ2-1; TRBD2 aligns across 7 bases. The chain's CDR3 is CASSPVGEGYNEQFF. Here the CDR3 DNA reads TGTGCCAGCAGCCCAGTGGGGGAGGGATACAATGAGCAGTTCTTC.